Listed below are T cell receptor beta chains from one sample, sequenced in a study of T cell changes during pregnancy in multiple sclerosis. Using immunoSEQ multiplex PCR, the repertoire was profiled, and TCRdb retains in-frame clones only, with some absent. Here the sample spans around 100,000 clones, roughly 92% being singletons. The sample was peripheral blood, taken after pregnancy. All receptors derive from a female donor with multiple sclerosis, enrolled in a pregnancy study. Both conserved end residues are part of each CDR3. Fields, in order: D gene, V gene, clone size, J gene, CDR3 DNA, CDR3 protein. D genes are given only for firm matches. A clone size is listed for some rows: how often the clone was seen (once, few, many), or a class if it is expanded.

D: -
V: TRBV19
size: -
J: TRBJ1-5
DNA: TGTGCCAGTAGTAACAGGGATAGCAATCAGCCCCAGCATTTT
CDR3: CASSNRDSNQPQHF

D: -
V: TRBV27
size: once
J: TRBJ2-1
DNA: TGTGCCAGCAGTCACAGGGAGGGGAATTTCGATGAGCAGTTCTTC
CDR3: CASSHREGNFDEQFF

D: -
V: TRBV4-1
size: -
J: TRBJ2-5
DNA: TGCGCCAGCAGCCAAGATTCGGGGTACGAGACCCAGTACTTC
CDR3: CASSQDSGYETQYF

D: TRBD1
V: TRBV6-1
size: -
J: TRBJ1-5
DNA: TGTGCCAGCAGTGAAGTACAGGGGATCAATCAGCCCCAGCATTTT
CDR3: CASSEVQGINQPQHF

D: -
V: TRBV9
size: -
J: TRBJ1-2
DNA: TGTGCCAGCAGCGCTCGAGATTTCTCAAACTATGGCTACACCTTC
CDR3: CASSARDFSNYGYTF

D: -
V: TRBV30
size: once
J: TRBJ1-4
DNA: TGTGCCTGGAGTGTACTTGAAAAACTGTTTTTT
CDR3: CAWSVLEKLFF

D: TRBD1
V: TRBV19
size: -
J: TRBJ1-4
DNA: TGTGCCAGTAGTATTCTTGGGACAGTTAATGAAAAACTGTTTTTT
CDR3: CASSILGTVNEKLFF

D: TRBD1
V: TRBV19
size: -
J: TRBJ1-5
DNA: TGTGCCAGCCTCGCCGGGACAGGGTTTCAGCCCCAGCATTTT
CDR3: CASLAGTGFQPQHF

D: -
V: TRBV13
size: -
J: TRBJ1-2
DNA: TGTGCCAGCAGCTTAGGACCGATAGCTAACTATGGCTACACCTTC
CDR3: CASSLGPIANYGYTF

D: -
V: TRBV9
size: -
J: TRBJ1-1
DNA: TGTGCCAGCAGTAGATACGGCACTGAAGCTTTCTTT
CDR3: CASSRYGTEAFF

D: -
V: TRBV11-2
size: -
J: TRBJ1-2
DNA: TGTGCCAGCAGCTTAGAGGGCAGGGTGGTAGGCTACACCTTC
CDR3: CASSLEGRVVGYTF

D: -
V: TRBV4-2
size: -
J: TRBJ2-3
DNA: TGTGCCAGCAGCCATGGCGGGGATAGCACAGATACGCAGTATTTT
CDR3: CASSHGGDSTDTQYF

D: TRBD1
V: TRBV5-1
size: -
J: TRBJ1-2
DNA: TGCGCCAGCAGCTTGGACCCCGGGACAGGGGTGGGCTACACCTTC
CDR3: CASSLDPGTGVGYTF

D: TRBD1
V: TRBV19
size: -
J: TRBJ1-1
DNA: TGTGCCAGTAGTATAGGGGGGGACAGCTCGAACACTGAAGCTTTCTTT
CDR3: CASSIGGDSSNTEAFF

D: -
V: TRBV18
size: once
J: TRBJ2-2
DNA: TGTGCCAGCTCACCGGGAGTTAACACCGGGGAGCTGTTTTTT
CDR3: CASSPGVNTGELFF

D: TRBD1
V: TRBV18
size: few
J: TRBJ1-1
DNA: TGTGCCAGCTCACCCATCACGGGACAGGGAGATTCCCAGGCTTTCTTT
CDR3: CASSPITGQGDSQAFF

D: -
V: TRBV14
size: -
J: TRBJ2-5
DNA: TGTGCCAGCAGCCAAGGGGCCCTTCATGGGGAGACCCAGTACTTC
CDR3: CASSQGALHGETQYF

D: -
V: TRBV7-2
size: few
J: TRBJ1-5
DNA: TGTGCCAGCAGCTTAGGGGAGCAGCCCCAGCATTTT
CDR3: CASSLGEQPQHF

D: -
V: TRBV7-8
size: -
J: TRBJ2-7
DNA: TGTGCCAGCAGCCCAGACACCTACGAGCAGTACTTC
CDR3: CASSPDTYEQYF

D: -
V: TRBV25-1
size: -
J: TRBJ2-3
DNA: TGTGCCAGCAGCCCCTACACAGATACGCAGTATTTT
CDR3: CASSPYTDTQYF

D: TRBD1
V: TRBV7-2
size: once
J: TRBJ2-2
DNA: TGTGCCAGCAGCTTAGGATTACACAGGGGGAGGAACACCGGGGAGCTGTTTTTT
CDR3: CASSLGLHRGRNTGELFF

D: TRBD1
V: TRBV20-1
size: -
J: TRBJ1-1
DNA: TGCAGTGCTGACAGGGGCGCTGAAGCTTTCTTT
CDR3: CSADRGAEAFF

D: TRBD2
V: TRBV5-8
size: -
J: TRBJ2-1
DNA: TGTGCCAGCAGCTTGGCCTCGGGGAGGGCCGGGGACAATGAGCAGTTCTTC
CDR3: CASSLASGRAGDNEQFF

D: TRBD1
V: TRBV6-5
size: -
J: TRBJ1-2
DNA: TGTGCCAGCAGTTCGCTCCGCGACAGGGGGAACTATGGCTACACCTTC
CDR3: CASSSLRDRGNYGYTF

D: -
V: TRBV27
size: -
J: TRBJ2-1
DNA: TGTGCCAGCAAGTTTGGGAGCATCTACAATGAGCAGTTCTTC
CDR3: CASKFGSIYNEQFF

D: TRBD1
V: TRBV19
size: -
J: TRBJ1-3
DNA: TGTGCCAGTAGTCCAGACAGGGAAGGTTCAGGAAACACCATATATTTT
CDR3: CASSPDREGSGNTIYF

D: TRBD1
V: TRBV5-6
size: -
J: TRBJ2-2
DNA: TGTGCCAGCAGCTTGACAACAGGGGTCGGGGAGCTGTTTTTT
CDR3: CASSLTTGVGELFF

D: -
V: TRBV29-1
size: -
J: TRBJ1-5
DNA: TGCAGCGTTCAGGAAAGCAATCAGCCCCAGCATTTT
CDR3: CSVQESNQPQHF

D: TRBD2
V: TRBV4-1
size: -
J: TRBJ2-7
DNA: TGCGCCAGCAGCCACCTCTCGACTAGCGCCGCCTACGAGCAGTACTTC
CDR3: CASSHLSTSAAYEQYF

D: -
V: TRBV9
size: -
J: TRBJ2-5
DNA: TGTGCCAGCAGCTGGGGGGAAGAGACCCAGTACTTC
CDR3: CASSWGEETQYF

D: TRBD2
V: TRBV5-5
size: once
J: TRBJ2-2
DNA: TGTGCCAGCAGCTCGGGACTAGCGGGGCTCACCGGGGAGCTGTTTTTT
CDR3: CASSSGLAGLTGELFF

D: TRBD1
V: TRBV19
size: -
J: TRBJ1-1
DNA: TGTGCCAGTAGTATAGGGACAGGGGCAAACACTGAAGCTTTCTTT
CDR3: CASSIGTGANTEAFF

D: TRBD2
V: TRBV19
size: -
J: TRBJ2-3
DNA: TGTGCCAGTAGCAGTAGCGGGGACACAGATACGCAGTATTTT
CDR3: CASSSSGDTDTQYF

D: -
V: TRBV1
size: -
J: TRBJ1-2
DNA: TGCACCAGCAGCCCACCCACACATCCAGGGGGCCCGGGGTATGGCTACACCTTC
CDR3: CTSSPPTHPGGPGYGYTF

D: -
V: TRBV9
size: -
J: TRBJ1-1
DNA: TGTGCCAGCAGCGTACAGGGGTACACTGAAGCTTTCTTT
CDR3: CASSVQGYTEAFF

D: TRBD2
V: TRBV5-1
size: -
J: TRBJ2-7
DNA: TGCGCCAGCAGTGGGGGGAGGGTAGCCTACGAGCAGTACTTC
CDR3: CASSGGRVAYEQYF

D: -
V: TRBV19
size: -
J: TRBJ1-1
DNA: TGTGCCAGTAATCCGAGGACAGCGAACACTGAAGCTTTCTTT
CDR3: CASNPRTANTEAFF

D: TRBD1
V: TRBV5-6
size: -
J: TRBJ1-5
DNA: TGTGCCAGCAGCTTGGGGCTACAGGGGCAGCCCCAGCATTTT
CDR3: CASSLGLQGQPQHF

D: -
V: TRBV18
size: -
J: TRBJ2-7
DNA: TGTGCCAGCTCACCAGGAGGAACCTACGAGCAGTACTTC
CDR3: CASSPGGTYEQYF

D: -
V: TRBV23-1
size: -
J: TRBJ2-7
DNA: TGCGCCAGCAGTCAATGGGGCCTACAGGGAGCTGGCGACGAGCAGTACTTC
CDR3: CASSQWGLQGAGDEQYF

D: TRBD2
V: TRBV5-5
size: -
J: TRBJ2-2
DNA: TGTGCCAGCAGTCGAATAGCGGGGGGAGCGAACACCGGGGAGCTGTTTTTT
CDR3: CASSRIAGGANTGELFF